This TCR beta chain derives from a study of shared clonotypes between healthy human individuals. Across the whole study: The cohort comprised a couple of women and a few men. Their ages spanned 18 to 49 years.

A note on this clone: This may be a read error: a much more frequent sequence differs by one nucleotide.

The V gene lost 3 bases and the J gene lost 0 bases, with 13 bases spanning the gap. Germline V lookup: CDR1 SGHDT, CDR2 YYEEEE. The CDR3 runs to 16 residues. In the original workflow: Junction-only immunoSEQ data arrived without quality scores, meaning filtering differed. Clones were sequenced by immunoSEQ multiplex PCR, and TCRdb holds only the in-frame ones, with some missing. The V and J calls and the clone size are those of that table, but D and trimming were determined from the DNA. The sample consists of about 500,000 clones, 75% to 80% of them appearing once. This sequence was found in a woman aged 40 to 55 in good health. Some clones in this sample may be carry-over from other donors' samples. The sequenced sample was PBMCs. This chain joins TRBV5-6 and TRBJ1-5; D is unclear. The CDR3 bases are TGTGCCAGCAGCTCCCTCCGTGACCATAGCAATCAGCCCCAGCATTTT. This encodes CASSSLRDHSNQPQHF.